The sequence of this TCR beta chain was determined in a study of blood T cell repertoires in COVID-19. Data came from immunoSEQ multiplex PCR; TCRdb stores just in-frame clones and leaves some out. This repertoire shows about 190,000 clones, around 90% found once; its top ten account for roughly 6.7%. The CDR3 covers 12 residues. Germline V gene data show CDR1 as MNHNY and CDR2 as SVGAGI (reference sequence). V shed 4 bases and J shed 5 bases, with 8 bases lying between them. Sequenced: peripheral blood. The V gene is TRBV6-6, the J gene TRBJ1-2; D is unresolved. This TCR was recovered from a man between 35 and 55 years old with acute or convalescent COVID-19. CDR3 loop: CASSSPLYGYTF. As DNA, the CDR3 is TGTGCCAGCAGTTCCCCTTTATATGGCTACACCTTC.